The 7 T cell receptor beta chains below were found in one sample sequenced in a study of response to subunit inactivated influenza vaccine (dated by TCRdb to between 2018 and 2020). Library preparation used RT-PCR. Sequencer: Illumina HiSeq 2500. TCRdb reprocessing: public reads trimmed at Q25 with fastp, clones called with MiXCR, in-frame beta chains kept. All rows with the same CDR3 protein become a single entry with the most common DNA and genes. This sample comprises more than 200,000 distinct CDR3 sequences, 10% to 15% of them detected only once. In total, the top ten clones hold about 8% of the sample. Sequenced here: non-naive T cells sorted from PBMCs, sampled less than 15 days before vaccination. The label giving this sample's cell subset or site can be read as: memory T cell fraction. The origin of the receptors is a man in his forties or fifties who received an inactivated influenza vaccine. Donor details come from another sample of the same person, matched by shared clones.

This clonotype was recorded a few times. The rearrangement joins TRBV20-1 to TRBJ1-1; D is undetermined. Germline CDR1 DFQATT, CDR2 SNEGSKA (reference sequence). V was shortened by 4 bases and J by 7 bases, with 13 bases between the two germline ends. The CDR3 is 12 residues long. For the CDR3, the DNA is TGCAGTGCTACTCAAGGACTGGTTGAAGCTTTCTTT. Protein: CSATQGLVEAFF.

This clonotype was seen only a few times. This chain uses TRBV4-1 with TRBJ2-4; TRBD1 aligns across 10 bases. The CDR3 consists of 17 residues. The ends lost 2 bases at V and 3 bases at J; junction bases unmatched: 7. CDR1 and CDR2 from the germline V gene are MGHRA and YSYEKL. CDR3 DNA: TGCGCCAGCAGCCAACCAACGGACAGGGGGGACAAAAACATTCAGTACTTC. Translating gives CASSQPTDRGDKNIQYF.

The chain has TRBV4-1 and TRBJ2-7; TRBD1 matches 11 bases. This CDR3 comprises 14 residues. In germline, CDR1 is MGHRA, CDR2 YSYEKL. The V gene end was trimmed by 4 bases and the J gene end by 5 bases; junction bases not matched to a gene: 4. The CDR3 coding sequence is TGCGCCAGCAGCCGGACAGGGGGCTTGAACGAGCAGTACTTC. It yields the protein CASSRTGGLNEQYF.

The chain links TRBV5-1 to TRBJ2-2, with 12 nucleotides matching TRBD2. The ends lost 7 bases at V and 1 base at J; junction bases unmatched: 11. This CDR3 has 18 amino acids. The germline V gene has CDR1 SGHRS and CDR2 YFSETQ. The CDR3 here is CASSGPTSGGRNTGELFF. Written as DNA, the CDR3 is TGCGCCAGCTCCGGTCCGACTAGCGGGGGCCGGAACACCGGGGAGCTGTTTTTT.

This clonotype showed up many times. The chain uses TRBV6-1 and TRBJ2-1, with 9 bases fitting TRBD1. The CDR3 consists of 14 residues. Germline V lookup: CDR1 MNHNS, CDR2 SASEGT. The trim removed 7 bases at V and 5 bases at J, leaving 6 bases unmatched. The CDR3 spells CASKWTGADNEQFF. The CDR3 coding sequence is TGTGCCAGCAAATGGACAGGGGCTGACAATGAGCAGTTCTTC.

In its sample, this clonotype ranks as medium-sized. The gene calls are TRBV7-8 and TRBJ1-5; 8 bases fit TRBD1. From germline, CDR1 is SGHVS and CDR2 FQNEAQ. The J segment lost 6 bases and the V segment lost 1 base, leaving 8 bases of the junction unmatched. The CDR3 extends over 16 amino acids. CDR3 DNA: TGTGCCAGCAGCTTAGTCGCAGGGGGCCCCGGTCAGCCCCAGCATTTT. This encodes CASSLVAGGPGQPQHF. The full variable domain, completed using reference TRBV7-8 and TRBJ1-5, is GAGVSQSPRYKVAKRGQDVALRCDPISGHVSLFWYQQALGQGPEFLTYFQNEAQLDKSGLPSDRFFAERPEGSVSTLKIQRTQQEDSAVYLCASSLVAGGPGQPQHFGDGTRLSIL.

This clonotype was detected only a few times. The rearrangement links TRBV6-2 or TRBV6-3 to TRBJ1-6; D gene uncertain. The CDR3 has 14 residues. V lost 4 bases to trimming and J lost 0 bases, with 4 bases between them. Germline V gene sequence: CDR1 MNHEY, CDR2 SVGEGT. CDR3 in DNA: TGTGCCAGCAGTTTCGTCTCCTATAATTCACCCCTCCACTTT. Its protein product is CASSFVSYNSPLHF.